This TCR beta chain originates from a study of OX40 agonist ivuxolimab in advanced cancers. Study-wide context: Ivuxolimab is an agonistic anti-OX40 (CD134) antibody, and patients were treated with it.

The timepoints at which blood was sampled were baseline, cycle 4 day 1, and cycle 7 day 1. V lost 4 bases and J lost 1, with 9 bases in between. The CDR3 has 14 residues. The germline V gene encodes CDR1 SEHNR and CDR2 FQNEAQ (reference sequence). Study conclusions and caveats: The study found that CD8+ T cells averaged more expanded clones than CD4+. Clonal expansion by week 6 occurred in CD4+ and CD8+ blood T cells (at 0.1 to 3.0 mg/kg).

Measured with immunoSEQ multiplex PCR; TCRdb has only the in-frame clones, and not every one. The top ten hold nearly 20% of the sample, which has 15,000 to 20,000 clones, approximately 86% seen once. A word on this clone: The antigen is undetermined.

This rearrangement joins TRBV7-9 to TRBJ2-3; D unclear. The source was CD4+ or CD8+ T cells sorted from blood, collected in a trial of the OX40 agonist ivuxolimab. The clonotype comes from an adult with an advanced solid tumor such as melanoma, head and neck, liver or kidney cancer. CDR3: CASSSSGGTDTQYF. In DNA, the CDR3 is TGTGCCAGCAGCTCTAGTGGGGGCACAGATACGCAGTATTTT.